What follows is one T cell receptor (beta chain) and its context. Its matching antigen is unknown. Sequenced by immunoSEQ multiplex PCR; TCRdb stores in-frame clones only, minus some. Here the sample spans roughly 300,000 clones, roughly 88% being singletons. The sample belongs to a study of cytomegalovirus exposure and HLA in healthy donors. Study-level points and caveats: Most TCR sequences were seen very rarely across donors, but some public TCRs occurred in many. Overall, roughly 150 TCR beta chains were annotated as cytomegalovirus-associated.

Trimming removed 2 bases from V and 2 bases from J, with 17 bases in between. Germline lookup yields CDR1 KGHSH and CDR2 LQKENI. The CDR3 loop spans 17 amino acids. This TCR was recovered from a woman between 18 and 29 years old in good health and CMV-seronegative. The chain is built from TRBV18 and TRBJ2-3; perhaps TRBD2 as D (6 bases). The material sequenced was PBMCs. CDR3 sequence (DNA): TGTGCCAGCTCACCAATCGTATGGACTAACCCCACAGATACGCAGTATTTT. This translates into CASSPIVWTNPTDTQYF. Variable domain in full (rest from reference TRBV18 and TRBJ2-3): NAGVMQNPRHLVRRRGQEARLRCSPMKGHSHVYWYRQLPEEGLKFMVYLQKENIIDESGMPKERFSAEFPKEGPSILRIQQVVRGDSAAYFCASSPIVWTNPTDTQYFGPGTRLTVL.